The count of the clone carrying this TCR beta chain is one. Trimming took 7 bases from V and 0 from J; bases not matched to a gene: 11. The CDR3 is 16 amino acids. Germline V gene data show CDR1 as MDHEN and CDR2 as SYDVKM. This sample is part of a study of blood T cell repertoires in COVID-19. Study details: Acute-phase and convalescent COVID-19 samples originated in the United States, Italy and Spain. The analysed material was cDNA or gDNA that came from T cells, B-cell-depleted T cells, or PBMCs.

The authors' processing: Using reference gene primer amplification, nucleated cell counts were estimated. The table came from immunoSEQ multiplex PCR; TCRdb's copy has only in-frame clones and leaves some out. From that table come the V and J calls and clone size; the DNA was used to work out D and trimming. The data contain around 200,000 clones, 86% of them singletons. The receptor was derived from a man between 70 and 80 years old with active or convalescent COVID-19. The V and J genes are TRBV28 and TRBJ1-2, with 7 bases matching TRBD1. The sequenced sample was peripheral blood. The DNA of the CDR3 is TGTGCCAGCAAACCCGGAGGGACAGCCACTAACTATGGCTACACCTTC. Translation gives CASKPGGTATNYGYTF.